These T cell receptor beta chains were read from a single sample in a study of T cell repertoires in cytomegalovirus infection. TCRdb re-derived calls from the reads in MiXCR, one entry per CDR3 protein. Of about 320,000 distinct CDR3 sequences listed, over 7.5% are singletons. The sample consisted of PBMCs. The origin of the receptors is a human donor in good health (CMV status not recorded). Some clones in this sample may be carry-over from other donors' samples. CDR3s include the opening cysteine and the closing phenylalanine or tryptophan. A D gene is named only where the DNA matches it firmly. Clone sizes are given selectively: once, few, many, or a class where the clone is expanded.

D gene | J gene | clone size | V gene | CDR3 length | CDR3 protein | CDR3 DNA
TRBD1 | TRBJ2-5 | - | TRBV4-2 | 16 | CASSHPFGTGEETQYF | TGTGCCAGCAGCCACCCGTTTGGGACAGGAGAAGAGACCCAGTACTTC
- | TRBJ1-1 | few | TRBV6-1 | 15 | CASSARRGEHTEAFF | TGTGCCAGCAGTGCCCGGCGTGGGGAGCACACTGAAGCTTTCTTT
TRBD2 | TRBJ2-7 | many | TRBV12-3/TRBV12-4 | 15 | CASRETGTNSYEQYF | TGTGCCAGCAGGGAGACCGGGACTAACTCCTACGAGCAGTACTTC
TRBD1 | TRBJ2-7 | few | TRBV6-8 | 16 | CASSLMPGGPDDEQYF | TGTGCCAGCAGTCTGATGCCAGGGGGCCCAGACGACGAGCAGTACTTC
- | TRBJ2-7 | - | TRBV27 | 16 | CASSTIHGSGGYEQYF | TGTGCCAGCAGTACCATCCACGGGTCAGGAGGGTACGAGCAGTACTTC
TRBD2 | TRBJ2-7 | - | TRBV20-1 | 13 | CSGLPSGPYEQYF | TGCAGTGGACTCCCTAGCGGCCCCTACGAGCAGTACTTC
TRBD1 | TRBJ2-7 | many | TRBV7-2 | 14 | CASSPGQGRREQYF | TGTGCCAGCTCACCAGGACAGGGGCGTCGAGAGCAGTACTTC
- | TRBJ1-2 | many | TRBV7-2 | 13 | CASSLIAFYGYTF | TGTGCCAGCAGCCTCATAGCTTTCTATGGCTACACCTTC
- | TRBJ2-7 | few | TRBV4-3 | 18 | CASSQGPVRAGDSYEQYF | TGCGCCAGCAGCCAAGGTCCGGTGAGGGCCGGGGACTCCTACGAGCAGTACTTC
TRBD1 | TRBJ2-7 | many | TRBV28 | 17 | CASLPQGERPIHYEQYF | TGTGCCAGCCTTCCTCAGGGGGAGCGCCCGATACATTACGAGCAGTACTTC
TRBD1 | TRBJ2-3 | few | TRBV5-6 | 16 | CASSPVGQGYTDTQYF | TGTGCCAGCAGCCCCGTCGGACAGGGCTACACAGATACGCAGTATTTT
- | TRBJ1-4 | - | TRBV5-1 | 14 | CASSMGDKNEKLFF | TGCGCCAGCAGCATGGGGGACAAAAATGAAAAACTGTTTTTT
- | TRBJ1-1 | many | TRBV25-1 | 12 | CALVGGGTEAFF | TGTGCTCTAGTAGGGGGGGGCACTGAAGCTTTCTTT
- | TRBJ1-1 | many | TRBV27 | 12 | CASSRLNTEAFF | TGTGCCAGCAGCAGGTTGAACACTGAAGCTTTCTTT
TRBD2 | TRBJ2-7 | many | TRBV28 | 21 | CASSLNALRTSVSHTPGEQYF | TGTGCCAGCAGTTTAAATGCCCTCCGGACTAGCGTCTCACACACTCCGGGCGAGCAGTACTTC
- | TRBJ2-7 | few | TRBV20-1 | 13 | CSVTGRPSYEQYF | TGCAGTGTGACGGGTCGACCCTCCTACGAGCAGTACTTC
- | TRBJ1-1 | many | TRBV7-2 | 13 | CASSLPLNTEAFF | TGTGCCAGCAGCCTACCATTGAACACTGAAGCTTTCTTT
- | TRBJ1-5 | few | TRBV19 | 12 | CASRGRTQPQHF | TGTGCCAGTAGGGGCAGGACCCAGCCCCAGCATTTT
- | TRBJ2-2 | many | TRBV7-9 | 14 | CASSLQGDTGELFF | TGTGCCAGCAGCTTACAAGGGGACACCGGGGAGCTGTTTTTT
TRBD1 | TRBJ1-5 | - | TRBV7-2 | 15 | CASSSPRTGDQPQHF | TGTGCCAGCAGCTCGCCTCGGACAGGGGATCAGCCCCAGCATTTT
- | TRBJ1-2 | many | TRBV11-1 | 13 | CASSLGRAYGYTF | TGTGCCAGCAGCTTAGGCAGGGCCTATGGCTACACCTTC
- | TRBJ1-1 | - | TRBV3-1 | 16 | CASSQGGRVRNGEAFF | TGTGCCAGCAGCCAAGGTGGAAGGGTGAGGAATGGGGAAGCTTTCTTT
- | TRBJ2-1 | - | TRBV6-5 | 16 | CASSYRSGSSYNEQFF | TGTGCCAGCAGTTACCGAAGCGGATCTTCCTACAATGAGCAGTTCTTC
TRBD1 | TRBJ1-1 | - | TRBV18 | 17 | CASSPVYRGNRNTEAFF | TGTGCCAGCTCACCAGTATACAGGGGGAATAGGAACACTGAAGCTTTCTTT
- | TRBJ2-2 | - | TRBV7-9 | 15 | CASSFPQYSTGELFF | TGTGCCAGCAGCTTCCCACAGTATTCGACCGGGGAGCTGTTTTTT
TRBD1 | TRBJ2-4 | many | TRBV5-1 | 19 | CASSLRGTGLSGSKNIQYF | TGCGCCAGCAGTCTCCGAGGGACAGGGCTCAGCGGGTCCAAAAACATTCAGTACTTC
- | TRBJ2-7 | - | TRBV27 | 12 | CASSSAVYEQYF | TGTGCCAGCAGTTCTGCGGTCTACGAGCAGTACTTC
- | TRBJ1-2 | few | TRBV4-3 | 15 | CASSQERTATYGYTF | TGCGCCAGCAGCCAAGAACGGACAGCAACCTATGGCTACACCTTC
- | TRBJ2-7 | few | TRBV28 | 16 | CASSSPSAGLSYEQYF | TGTGCCAGCAGTTCACCCTCGGCAGGTCTATCCTACGAGCAGTACTTC
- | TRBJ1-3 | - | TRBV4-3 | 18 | CASSQEGSRGISGNTIYF | TGCGCCAGCAGCCAAGAGGGGAGCAGGGGAATCTCTGGAAACACCATATATTTT
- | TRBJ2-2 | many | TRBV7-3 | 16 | CASSLRTGLQSGELFF | TGTGCCAGCAGCTTAAGAACCGGGCTCCAATCCGGGGAGCTGTTTTTT
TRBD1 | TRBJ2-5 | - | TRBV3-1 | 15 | CASRPGTGPGETQYF | TGTGCCAGCAGACCCGGGACAGGGCCGGGAGAGACCCAGTACTTC
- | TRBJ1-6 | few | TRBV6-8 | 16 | CASSYQFQWPSSPLHF | TGTGCCAGCAGTTACCAGTTCCAGTGGCCCTCTTCACCCCTCCACTTT
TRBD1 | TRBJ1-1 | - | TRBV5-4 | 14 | CASTRGQSDTEAFF | TGTGCCAGCACCCGGGGACAGTCGGACACTGAAGCTTTCTTT
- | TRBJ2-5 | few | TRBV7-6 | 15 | CASSLGDLTQETQYF | TGTGCCAGCAGCTTAGGGGACCTCACGCAAGAGACCCAGTACTTC
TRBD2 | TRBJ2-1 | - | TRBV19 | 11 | CASKEREIQFF | TGTGCCAGTAAAGAGCGGGAGATTCAGTTCTTC
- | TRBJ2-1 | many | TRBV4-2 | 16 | CASSQDQGGAYNEQFF | TGTGCCAGCAGCCAAGACCAGGGGGGTGCCTACAATGAGCAGTTCTTC
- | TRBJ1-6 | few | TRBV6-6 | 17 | CASSYSGTQRRGSPLHF | TGTGCCAGCAGTTACTCCGGGACCCAACGACGCGGATCACCCCTCCACTTT
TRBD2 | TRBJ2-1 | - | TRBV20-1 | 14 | CTGLAGSSYNEQFF | TGCACTGGACTAGCGGGGAGCTCCTACAATGAGCAGTTCTTC
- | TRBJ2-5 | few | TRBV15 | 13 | CATSRVPRETQYF | TGTGCCACCAGCAGAGTCCCTAGGGAGACCCAGTACTTC
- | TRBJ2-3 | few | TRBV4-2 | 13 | CASSQIGQLEQYF | TGTGCCAGCAGCCAGATCGGACAGCTAGAGCAGTATTTT
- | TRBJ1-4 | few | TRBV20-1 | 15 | CSARPGTATNEKLFF | TGCAGTGCTAGACCCGGGACGGCAACTAATGAAAAACTGTTTTTT
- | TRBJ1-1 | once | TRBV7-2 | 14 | CASSLHRVNTEAFF | TGTGCCAGCAGCTTACATCGAGTGAACACTGAAGCTTTCTTT
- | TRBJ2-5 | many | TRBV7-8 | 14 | CASSLEWLQETQYF | TGTGCCAGCAGCTTAGAGTGGTTACAAGAGACCCAGTACTTC
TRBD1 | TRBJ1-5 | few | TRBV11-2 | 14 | CASSLGRGLQPQHF | TGTGCCAGCAGCTTAGGTAGGGGGCTTCAGCCCCAGCATTTT
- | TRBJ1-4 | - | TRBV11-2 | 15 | CASSSSRSVAEKLFF | TGTGCCAGCAGCTCGTCAAGGTCGGTGGCGGAAAAACTGTTTTTT
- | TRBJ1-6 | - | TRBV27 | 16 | CASSSSEGRRGSPLHF | TGTGCCAGCAGTTCGTCCGAGGGACGTCGGGGTTCACCCCTCCACTTT
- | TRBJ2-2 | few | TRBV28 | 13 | CASSLGSPGELFF | TGTGCCAGCAGTTTAGGTAGCCCCGGGGAGCTGTTTTTT
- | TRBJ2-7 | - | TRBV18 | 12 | CASSPTAGEQYF | TGTGCCAGCTCACCCACGGCGGGGGAGCAGTACTTC
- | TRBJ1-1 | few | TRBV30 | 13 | CAWSPRGYTEAFF | TGTGCCTGGAGTCCGAGGGGGTACACTGAAGCTTTCTTT
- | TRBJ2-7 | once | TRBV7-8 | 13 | CASSPLTGNEQYF | TGTGCCAGCAGCCCGCTAACAGGGAACGAGCAGTACTTC
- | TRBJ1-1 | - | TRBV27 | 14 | CASSLGRPNTEAFF | TGTGCCAGCAGCCTGGGACGGCCGAACACTGAAGCTTTCTTT
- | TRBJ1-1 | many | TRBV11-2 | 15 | CASSASQGPHTEAFF | TGTGCCAGCAGCGCGTCACAGGGTCCGCACACTGAAGCTTTCTTT